These 28 T cell receptor beta chains came from one sample sequenced in a study of blood T cell repertoires in COVID-19. Measured with immunoSEQ multiplex PCR; TCRdb has only the in-frame clones, and not every one. The sample has over 150,000 clones; 80% to 90% are singletons. Source material: peripheral blood. The receptors were sampled from a woman aged 70-85 years with COVID-19, enrolled during active disease.

The gene calls are TRBV3-1 (or the pseudogene TRBV3-2) and TRBJ1-4; 10 nucleotides match TRBD1. Trimming removed 6 bases from V and 8 bases from J; junction bases left unmatched: 6. The CDR3 is 14 amino acids. CDR1 and CDR2 (germline): LGHDT, YNNKEL (reference sequence). CDR3 residues: CASSDRGLGEKLFF. CDR3 sequence (DNA): TGTGCCAGCAGTGACAGGGGGCTAGGGGAAAAACTGTTTTTT.

This chain links TRBV7-9 with TRBJ2-5; TRBD1 aligns across 7 bases. Looked up from germline, CDR1 is SEHNR and CDR2 is FQNEAQ (reference sequence). V shed 5 bases, J shed 2 bases, and the junction held 8 bases outside the gene matches. This CDR3 region has 15 residues. The CDR3 DNA reads as TGTGCCAGCAGCCTCCTGACAGGGCCTCAAGAGACCCAGTACTTC. Translation gives CASSLLTGPQETQYF.

The chain carries TRBV19 and TRBJ1-1; D may be TRBD1 (6 bases). The V end was cut by 5 bases, the J end by 9 bases, with 19 bases between. This CDR3 has 14 residues. Germline lookup yields CDR1 LNHDA and CDR2 SQIVND (reference sequence). The CDR3: CASSSGGGGSKAFF. Here the CDR3 DNA reads TGTGCCAGTAGTTCCGGTGGGGGGGGCAGCAAAGCTTTCTTT. Based on the CDR3 plus reference TRBV19 and TRBJ1-1, the full variable domain is DGGITQSPKYLFRKEGQNVTLSCEQNLNHDAMYWYRQDPGQGLRLIYYSQIVNDFQKGDIAEGYSVSREKKESFPLTVTSAQKNPTAFYLCASSSGGGGSKAFFGQGTRLTVV.

This clone was recorded only once. The chain recombines TRBV5-1 with TRBJ2-3; maybe TRBD2 (7 bases). In germline, CDR1 is SGHRS, CDR2 YFSETQ. There are 18 residues in the CDR3. Trimming pared 2 bases from V and 4 bases from J, leaving 23 bases between. DNA for the CDR3: TGCGCCAGCAGCTTAAGGTTCGGGGGGCTAGCCGGGGCAGATACGCAGTATTTT. Translating it yields CASSLRFGGLAGADTQYF.

This clone was detected once. V and J are TRBV7-8 and TRBJ2-7; 10 bases map to TRBD2. Germline CDR1 and CDR2: SGHVS and FQNEAQ. The CDR3 runs to 14 residues. Trimming cost V 2 bases and J 6 bases; bases outside gene matches: 4. CDR3 residues: CASSLSLAGVEQYF. The DNA for the CDR3 is TGTGCCAGCAGCTTATCGCTAGCGGGAGTCGAGCAGTACTTC.

The chain uses TRBV2 and TRBJ1-5, with D unclear. Deletions cut 8 bases from V and 0 bases from J, with 11 bases between. This CDR3 comprises 14 residues. CDR1 and CDR2 (germline): SNHLY, FYNNEI. CDR3 region: CASLSDNSNQPQHF. CDR3 coding DNA: TGTGCCAGCCTTTCAGATAATAGCAATCAGCCCCAGCATTTT.

The chain carries TRBV11-3 and TRBJ2-4; 9 nucleotides align to TRBD2. V lost 4 bases, J lost 6 bases, and 7 bases stayed unmatched. This CDR3 region has 15 residues. Germline V lookup: CDR1 SGHNT, CDR2 YENEEA. For the CDR3, the DNA is TGTGCCAGCAGCTCCTTTCTAGCGGGAAGAAACATTCAGTACTTC. It codes for CASSSFLAGRNIQYF. The variable domain in full, completed from reference TRBV11-3 and TRBJ2-4, reads EAGVVQSPRYKIIEKKQPVAFWCNPISGHNTLYWYLQNLGQGPELLIRYENEEAVDDSQLPKDRFSAERLKGVDSTLKIQPAELGDSAVYLCASSSFLAGRNIQYFGAGTRLSVL.

The J gene is TRBJ2-5, the V gene TRBV2; tentative D call: TRBD2 (5 bases). The germline V gene has CDR1 SNHLY and CDR2 FYNNEI. Between the trimmed V and J ends, which lost 5 bases and 4 bases, there was a span of 8 bases. The CDR3 has 12 amino acids. The CDR3 loop reads CASSRGRETQYF. The CDR3, as DNA: TGTGCCAGCAGTCGGGGAAGAGAGACCCAGTACTTC.

The chain has TRBV5-1 and TRBJ2-1, with TRBD1 matching over 7 bases. This CDR3 has 14 amino acids. CDR1 and CDR2 from the germline V gene are SGHRS and YFSETQ. The ends lost 0 bases at V and 9 bases at J; junction bases unmatched: 6. DNA of the CDR3: TGCGCCAGCAGCTTGGGAACAGGGGCAGGTGAGCAGTTCTTC. Its translation is CASSLGTGAGEQFF.

The CDR3 spells CASSSGSPSYEQYF. The CDR3 DNA sequence: TGTGCCAGCAGTAGCGGGAGTCCGTCCTACGAGCAGTACTTC. The gene calls are TRBV6-6 and TRBJ2-7; TRBD2 aligns across 8 bases. J gave up 1 base and V 5 bases, and 4 bases lay outside the gene matches. The CDR3 has 14 residues. Germline CDR1 and CDR2: MNHNY and SVGAGI (reference sequence).

V is TRBV24-1 and J is TRBJ2-2; D is uncertain. V lost 0 bases to trimming and J lost 7 bases, with 2 bases between them. The CDR3 loop spans 12 amino acids. CDR1 KGHDR and CDR2 SFDVKD come from the germline V gene. The CDR3 sequence: CATSDLYGELFF. CDR3 bases: TGTGCCACCAGTGATTTGTACGGGGAGCTGTTTTTT.

The gene calls are TRBV19 and TRBJ2-7, with D tentatively TRBD1 (6 bases). The V and J ends lost 3 bases and 2 bases respectively, with 17 bases between them. The CDR3 has 16 amino acids. CDR1 is LNHDA, CDR2 SQIVND, per germline (reference sequence). The CDR3 region is CASSISNRVGAYEQYF. Here the CDR3 DNA reads TGTGCCAGTAGTATCTCCAACAGGGTGGGAGCCTACGAGCAGTACTTC.

The V and J genes are TRBV7-9 and TRBJ1-1; D unclear. V gave up 5 bases and J gave up 2 bases, with 9 bases separating them. CDR1 is SEHNR, CDR2 FQNEAQ, per germline (reference sequence). This CDR3 region has 13 residues. CDR3 in amino acids: CASSRTPNTEAFF. The CDR3 coding sequence is TGTGCCAGCAGCCGTACACCAAACACTGAAGCTTTCTTT.

V is TRBV3-1 (or the pseudogene TRBV3-2) and J is TRBJ1-4; D is possibly TRBD1 (5 bases). The CDR3 loop spans 14 amino acids. V was trimmed by 0 bases and J by 9 bases, leaving 11 bases between them. Germline V lookup: CDR1 LGHDT, CDR2 YNNKEL (reference sequence). In DNA form, the CDR3 reads TGTGCCAGCAGCCAAGACAGGGCGTCGAAAAAACTGTTTTTT. Translation: CASSQDRASKKLFF.

The gene calls are TRBV6-2 or TRBV6-3 and TRBJ1-1; D is unresolved. Deletions cut 5 bases from V and 1 base from J, with 8 bases between. Germline V gene lookup returns CDR1 MNHEY and CDR2 SVGEGT. CDR3 length equals 13 residues. Here the CDR3 DNA reads TGTGCCAGCAGTCGGACTACGAACACTGAAGCTTTCTTT. Protein: CASSRTTNTEAFF.

The V and J genes are TRBV29-1 and TRBJ2-5; TRBD2 aligns across 7 bases. CDR1 is SQVTM, CDR2 ANQGSEA, per germline. V lost 3 bases and J lost 1; bases outside the gene matches: 14. The CDR3 covers 17 residues. CDR3 bases: TGCAGCGTTGAGACCCCCTCGGGGGGAGAGTCCCAAGAGACCCAGTACTTC. Translated: CSVETPSGGESQETQYF.

This clone was recorded once. The CDR3 coding sequence is TGTGCCAGCAGCTTGGGGTGGACAGGGGGCTTCACAGATACGCAGTATTTT. This sequence encodes CASSLGWTGGFTDTQYF. The rearrangement uses TRBV5-4 and TRBJ2-3; 11 positions agree with TRBD1. This CDR3 has 17 residues. CDR1 is SGHNT, CDR2 YYREEE, per germline (reference sequence). J lost 2 bases, V lost 0 bases, and 5 bases had no gene match.

This clone was observed a single time. This rearrangement joins TRBV5-1 to TRBJ1-6; D is uncertain. Germline CDR1 SGHRS, CDR2 YFSETQ. Trimming took 0 bases from V and 9 from J, leaving 16 bases between them. This CDR3 is built from 16 residues. CDR3 protein: CASSLDERPSISPLHF. The CDR3 region has the DNA TGCGCCAGCAGCTTGGATGAGAGGCCCTCAATTTCACCCCTCCACTTT.

The chain couples TRBV11-3 to TRBJ1-1; D may be TRBD1 (6 bases). The CDR3 sequence is 16 residues long. Germline V gives CDR1 SGHNT, CDR2 YENEEA. Trimming took 5 bases from V and 0 from J, leaving 16 bases between them. The DNA for the CDR3 is TGTGCCAGCAGCCGCTCTAACAGGGCGATGAACACTGAAGCTTTCTTT. Translated: CASSRSNRAMNTEAFF.

The V call is TRBV6-2 or TRBV6-3, the J call TRBJ1-5; 9 bases map to TRBD1. This CDR3 has 17 residues. The germline gives CDR1 MNHEY, CDR2 SVGEGT. V lost 3 bases to trimming and J lost 4 bases; unmatched junction nucleotides: 10. The CDR3 DNA follows: TGTGCCAGCAGTTATATACCAGGGACAGGGTCAAATCAGCCCCAGCATTTT. Translating gives CASSYIPGTGSNQPQHF.

This chain joins TRBV24-1 and TRBJ1-2; 7 nucleotides match TRBD1. Germline-derived CDR1 and CDR2 are KGHDR and SFDVKD. V trimming: 4 bases; J trimming: 8 bases; junction bases outside the gene matches: 12. The CDR3 covers 15 residues. The CDR3 spells CATSELTGTLRGYTF. Here the CDR3 DNA reads TGTGCCACCAGTGAATTGACAGGGACCTTAAGAGGCTACACCTTC.

The V gene is TRBV7-6, the J gene TRBJ1-5, with 10 bases that match TRBD1. The length of the CDR3 is 15 residues. In germline, CDR1 is SGHVS, CDR2 FNYEAQ. Trimming took 6 bases from V and 7 from J; bases not matched to a gene: 9. CDR3 sequence (DNA): TGTGCCAGCAGTCCCGGGACAGGGGAGGGACAGCCCCAGCATTTT. This translates into CASSPGTGEGQPQHF.

This chain uses TRBV29-1 with TRBJ1-2, with unresolved D. Germline CDR1 is SQVTM and CDR2 is ANQGSEA. V dropped 0 bases and J dropped 1 base, with 9 bases sitting between them. The CDR3 loop spans 14 amino acids. The CDR3 sequence: CSVEDFSGNYGYTF. The CDR3 nucleotides read TGCAGCGTTGAAGATTTTAGCGGTAACTATGGCTACACCTTC.

The rearrangement uses TRBV24-1 and TRBJ2-7; 7 nucleotides align to TRBD1. The CDR3 is made up of 13 amino acids. V shed 4 bases, J shed 4 bases, and the junction held 3 bases outside the gene matches. Germline V CDR1 and CDR2: KGHDR, SFDVKD. CDR3 loop: CATSEDREYEQYF. Written as DNA, the CDR3 is TGTGCCACCAGTGAAGACAGGGAATACGAGCAGTACTTC.

As regards this clone: At the DNA level, this CDR3 is encoded by other sequences in the same sample as well. J is TRBJ2-3 and V is TRBV11-2; no firm D call. Germline loops: CDR1 SGHAT, CDR2 FQNNGV. Trimming left V 3 bases short and J 1 base short, with 5 bases between. The CDR3 has 13 amino acids. The CDR3 protein is CASSFPGTDTQYF. CDR3 sequence (DNA): TGTGCCAGCAGCTTCCCAGGCACAGATACGCAGTATTTT.

The gene calls are TRBV19 and TRBJ2-2, with D perhaps TRBD2 (6 bases). The CDR3 totals 14 residues. V shed 3 bases and J shed 1 base, with 6 bases lying between them. Per the germline V gene, CDR1 is LNHDA and CDR2 is SQIVND (reference sequence). This CDR3 reads CASSMGGNTGELFF. The CDR3 DNA sequence: TGTGCCAGTAGTATGGGAGGGAACACCGGGGAGCTGTTTTTT.

The chain combines TRBV3-1 (or the pseudogene TRBV3-2) with TRBJ1-2, with TRBD1 matching 7 bases. Losses at the gene ends were 1 base for V and 4 bases for J; bases not matched to a gene: 6. Germline values: CDR1 LGHDT, CDR2 YNNKEL (reference sequence). The CDR3 is made up of 15 amino acids. The CDR3 sequence: CASSQGDRVGYGYTF. As DNA, the CDR3 is TGTGCCAGCAGCCAAGGAGACAGGGTGGGCTATGGCTACACCTTC.

The DNA of the CDR3 is TGCGCCAGCAGCTTGGTCCCGGGACAGGGAAACACCGGGGAGCTGTTTTTT. It codes for CASSLVPGQGNTGELFF. The rearrangement uses TRBV5-1 and TRBJ2-2; 9 nucleotides match TRBD1. The trim removed 0 bases at V and 2 bases at J, leaving 5 bases unmatched. This CDR3 contains 17 residues. The germline gives CDR1 SGHRS, CDR2 YFSETQ.